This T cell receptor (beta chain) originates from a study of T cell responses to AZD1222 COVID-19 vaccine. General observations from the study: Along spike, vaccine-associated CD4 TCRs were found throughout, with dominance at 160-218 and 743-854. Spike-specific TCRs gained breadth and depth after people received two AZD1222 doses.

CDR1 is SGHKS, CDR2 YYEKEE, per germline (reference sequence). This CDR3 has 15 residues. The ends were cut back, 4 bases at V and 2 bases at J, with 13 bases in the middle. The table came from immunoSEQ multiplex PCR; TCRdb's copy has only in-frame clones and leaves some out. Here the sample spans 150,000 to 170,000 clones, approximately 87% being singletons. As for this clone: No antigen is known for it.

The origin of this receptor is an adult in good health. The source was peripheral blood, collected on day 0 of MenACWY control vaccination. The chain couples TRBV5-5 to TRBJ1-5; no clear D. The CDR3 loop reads CASSLGAGGNQPQHF. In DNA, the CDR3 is TGTGCCAGCAGCCTCGGTGCGGGAGGCAATCAGCCCCAGCATTTT.